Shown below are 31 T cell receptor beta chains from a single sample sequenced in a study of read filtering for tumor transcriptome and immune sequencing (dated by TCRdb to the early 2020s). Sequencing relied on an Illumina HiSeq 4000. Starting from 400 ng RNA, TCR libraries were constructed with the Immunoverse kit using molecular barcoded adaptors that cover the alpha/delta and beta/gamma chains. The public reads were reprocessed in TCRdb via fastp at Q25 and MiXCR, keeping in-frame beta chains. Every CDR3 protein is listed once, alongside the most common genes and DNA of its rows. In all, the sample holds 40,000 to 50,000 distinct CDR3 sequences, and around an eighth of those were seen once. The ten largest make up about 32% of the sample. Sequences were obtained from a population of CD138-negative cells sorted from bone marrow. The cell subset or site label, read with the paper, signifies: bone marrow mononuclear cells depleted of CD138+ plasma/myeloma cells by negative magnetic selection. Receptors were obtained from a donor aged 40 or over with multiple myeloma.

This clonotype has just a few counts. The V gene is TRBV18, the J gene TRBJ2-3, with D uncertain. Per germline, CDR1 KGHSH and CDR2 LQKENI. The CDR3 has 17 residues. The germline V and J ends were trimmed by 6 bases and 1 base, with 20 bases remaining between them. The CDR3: CASSSDKKPRRTDTQYF. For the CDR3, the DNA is TGTGCCAGCTCGTCAGACAAAAAACCTCGACGCACAGATACGCAGTATTTT. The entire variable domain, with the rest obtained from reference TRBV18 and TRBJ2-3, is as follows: NAGVMQNPRHLVRRRGQEARLRCSPMKGHSHVYWYRQLPEEGLKFMVYLQKENIIDESGMPKERFSAEFPKEGPSILRIQQVVRGDSAAYFCASSSDKKPRRTDTQYFGPGTRLTVL.

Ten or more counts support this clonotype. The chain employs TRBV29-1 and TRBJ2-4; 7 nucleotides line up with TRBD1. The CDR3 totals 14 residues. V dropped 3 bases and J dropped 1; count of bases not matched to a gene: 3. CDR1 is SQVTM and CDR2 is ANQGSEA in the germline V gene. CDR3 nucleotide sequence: TGCAGCGTTGACACAGGGGTGGCCAAAAACATTCAGTACTTC. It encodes CSVDTGVAKNIQYF. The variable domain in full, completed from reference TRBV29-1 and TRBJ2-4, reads SAVISQKPSRDICQRGTSLTIQCQVDSQVTMMFWYRQQPGQSLTLIATANQGSEATYESGFVIDKFPISRPNLTFSTLTVSNMSPEDSSIYLCSVDTGVAKNIQYFGAGTRLSVL.

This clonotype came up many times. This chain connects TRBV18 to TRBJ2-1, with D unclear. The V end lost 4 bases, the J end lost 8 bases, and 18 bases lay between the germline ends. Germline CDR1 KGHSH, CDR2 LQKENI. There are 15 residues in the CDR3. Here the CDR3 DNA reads TGTGCCAGCTCACAGGGCACTGGAACTCGGGATGAGCAGTTCTTC. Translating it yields CASSQGTGTRDEQFF.

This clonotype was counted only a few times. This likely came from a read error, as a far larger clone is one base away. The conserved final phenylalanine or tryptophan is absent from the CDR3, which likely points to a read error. The CDR3 sequence is CASSPSGANEQFS. CDR3 coding DNA: TGTGCCAGCAGTCCGTCCGGGGCCAATGAGCAGTTCTCC. V gene TRBV6-1 combines with J gene TRBJ2-1, with D perhaps matching TRBD1 or TRBD2 (5 bases each). The CDR3 has 13 amino acids. V gave up 5 bases and J gave up 6 bases, with 11 bases separating them. Looked up from germline, CDR1 is MNHNS and CDR2 is SASEGT.

CDR3 loop: CSGRGPVSTEAFF. In DNA form, the CDR3 reads TGCAGCGGGAGGGGACCAGTCAGCACTGAAGCTTTCTTT. This chain links TRBV29-1 with TRBJ1-1, with a possible D match to TRBD1 (5 bases). The germline V gene encodes CDR1 SQVTM and CDR2 ANQGSEA. The germline V and J ends were trimmed by 7 bases and 4 bases, with 16 bases remaining between them. This CDR3 has 13 amino acids.

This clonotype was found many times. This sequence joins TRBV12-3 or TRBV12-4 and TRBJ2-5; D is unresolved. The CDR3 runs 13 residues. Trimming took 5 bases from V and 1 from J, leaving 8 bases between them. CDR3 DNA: TGTGCCAGCAGTCGTAATCTCCAAGAGACCCAGTACTTC. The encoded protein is CASSRNLQETQYF.

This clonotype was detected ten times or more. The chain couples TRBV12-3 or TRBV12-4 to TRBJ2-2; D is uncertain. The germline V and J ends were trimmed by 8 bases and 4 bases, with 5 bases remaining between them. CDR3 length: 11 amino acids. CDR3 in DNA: TGTGCCAGCGGCCGCACCGGGGAGCTGTTTTTT. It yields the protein CASGRTGELFF.

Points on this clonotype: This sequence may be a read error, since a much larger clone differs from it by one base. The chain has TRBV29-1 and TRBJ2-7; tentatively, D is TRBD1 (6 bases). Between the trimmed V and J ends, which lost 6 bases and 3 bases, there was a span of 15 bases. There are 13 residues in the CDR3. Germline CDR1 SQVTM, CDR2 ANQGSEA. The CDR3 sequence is CSVQSQGDYEQYF. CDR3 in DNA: TGCAGCGTGCAGTCACAGGGAGACTACGAGCAGTACTTC.

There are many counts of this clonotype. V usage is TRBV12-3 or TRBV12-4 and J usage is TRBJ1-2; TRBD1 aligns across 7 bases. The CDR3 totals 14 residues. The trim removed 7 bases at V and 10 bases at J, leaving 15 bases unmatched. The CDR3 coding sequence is TGTGCCAGCAAGAGGGGGCAGGGGGTAATTGACTACACCTTC. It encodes CASKRGQGVIDYTF.

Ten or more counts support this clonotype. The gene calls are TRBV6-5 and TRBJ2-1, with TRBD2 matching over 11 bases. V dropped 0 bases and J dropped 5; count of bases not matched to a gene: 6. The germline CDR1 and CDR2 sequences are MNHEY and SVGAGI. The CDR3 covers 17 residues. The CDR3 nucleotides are TGTGCCAGCAGTTACTCGATAAGACTAGCGGGAAACAATGAGCAGTTCTTC. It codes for CASSYSIRLAGNNEQFF.

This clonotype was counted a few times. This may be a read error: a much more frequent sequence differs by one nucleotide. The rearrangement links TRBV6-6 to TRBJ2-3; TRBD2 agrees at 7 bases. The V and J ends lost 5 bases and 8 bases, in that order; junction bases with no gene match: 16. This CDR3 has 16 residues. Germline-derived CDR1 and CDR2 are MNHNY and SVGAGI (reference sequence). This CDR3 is CASSANSGNPAGTQYF. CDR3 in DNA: TGTGCCAGCAGTGCCAACAGCGGGAATCCGGCAGGTACGCAGTATTTT.

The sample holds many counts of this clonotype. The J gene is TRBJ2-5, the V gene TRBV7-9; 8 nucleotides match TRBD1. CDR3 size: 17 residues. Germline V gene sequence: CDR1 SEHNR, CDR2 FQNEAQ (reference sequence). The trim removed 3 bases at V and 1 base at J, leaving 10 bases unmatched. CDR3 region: CASSLGDRGASQETQYF. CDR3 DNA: TGTGCCAGCAGCTTGGGAGACAGGGGCGCCTCCCAAGAGACCCAGTACTTC.

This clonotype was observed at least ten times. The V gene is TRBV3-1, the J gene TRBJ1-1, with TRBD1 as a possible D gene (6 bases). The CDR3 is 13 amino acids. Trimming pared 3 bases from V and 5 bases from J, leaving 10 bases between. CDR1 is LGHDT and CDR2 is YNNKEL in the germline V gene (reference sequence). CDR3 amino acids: CASSQIGGTEAFF. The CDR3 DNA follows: TGTGCCAGCAGCCAGATAGGGGGAACTGAAGCTTTCTTT.

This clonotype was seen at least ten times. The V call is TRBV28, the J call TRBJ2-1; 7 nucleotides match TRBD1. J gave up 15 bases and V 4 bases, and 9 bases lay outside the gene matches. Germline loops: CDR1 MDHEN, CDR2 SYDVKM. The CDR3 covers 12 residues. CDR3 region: CASSSVDRVSFF. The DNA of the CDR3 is TGTGCCAGCAGTTCCGTCGACAGGGTGTCGTTCTTC.

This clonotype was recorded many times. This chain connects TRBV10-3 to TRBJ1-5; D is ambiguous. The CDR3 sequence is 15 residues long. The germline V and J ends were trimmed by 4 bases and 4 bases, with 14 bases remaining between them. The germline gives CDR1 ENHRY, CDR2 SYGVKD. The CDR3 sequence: CAISVLGMGNQPQHF. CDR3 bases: TGTGCCATCAGTGTATTGGGTATGGGAAATCAGCCCCAGCATTTT.

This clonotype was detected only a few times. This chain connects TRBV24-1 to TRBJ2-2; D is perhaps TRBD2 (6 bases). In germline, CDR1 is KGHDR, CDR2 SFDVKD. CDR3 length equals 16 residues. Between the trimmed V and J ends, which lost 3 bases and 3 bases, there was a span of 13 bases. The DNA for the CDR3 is TGTGCCACCAGTGATCAAAGGGCGGGGTACACCGGGGAGCTGTTTTTT. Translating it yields CATSDQRAGYTGELFF.

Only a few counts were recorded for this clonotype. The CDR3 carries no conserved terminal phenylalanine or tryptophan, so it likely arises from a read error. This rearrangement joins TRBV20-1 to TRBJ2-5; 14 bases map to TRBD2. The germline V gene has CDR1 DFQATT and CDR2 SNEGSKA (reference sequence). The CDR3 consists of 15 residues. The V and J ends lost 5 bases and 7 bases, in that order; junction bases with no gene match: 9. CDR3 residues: CSAGPGLAGEGTQYL. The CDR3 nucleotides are TGCAGTGCTGGACCGGGACTAGCGGGAGAAGGGACCCAGTACCTC.

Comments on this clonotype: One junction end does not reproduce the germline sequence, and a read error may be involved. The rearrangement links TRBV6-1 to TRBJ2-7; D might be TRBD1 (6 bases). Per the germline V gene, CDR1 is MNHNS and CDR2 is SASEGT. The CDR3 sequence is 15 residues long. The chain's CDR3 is CASLKPWTATYEQCF. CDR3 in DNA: TGTGCCAGCTTGAAGCCCTGGACAGCGACCTACGAGCAGTGCTTC.

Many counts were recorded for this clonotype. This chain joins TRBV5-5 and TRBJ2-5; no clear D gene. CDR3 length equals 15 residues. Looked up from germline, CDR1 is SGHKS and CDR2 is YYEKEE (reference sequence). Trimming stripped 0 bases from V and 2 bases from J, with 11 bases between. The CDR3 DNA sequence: TGTGCCAGCAGCTTGGTCGGACCTACGCAAGAGACCCAGTACTTC. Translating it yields CASSLVGPTQETQYF. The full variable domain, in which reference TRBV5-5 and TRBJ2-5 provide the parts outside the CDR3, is DAGVTQSPTHLIKTRGQQVTLRCSPISGHKSVSWYQQVLGQGPQFIFQYYEKEERGRGNFPDRFSARQFPNYSSELNVNALLLGDSALYLCASSLVGPTQETQYFGPGTRLLVL.

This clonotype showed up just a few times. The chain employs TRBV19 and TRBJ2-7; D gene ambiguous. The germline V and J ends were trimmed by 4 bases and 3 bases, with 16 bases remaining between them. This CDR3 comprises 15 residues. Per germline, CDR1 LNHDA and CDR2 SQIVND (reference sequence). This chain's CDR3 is CASSTPAQSFYEQYF. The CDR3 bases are TGTGCCAGTAGTACCCCCGCACAGTCCTTCTACGAGCAGTACTTC.

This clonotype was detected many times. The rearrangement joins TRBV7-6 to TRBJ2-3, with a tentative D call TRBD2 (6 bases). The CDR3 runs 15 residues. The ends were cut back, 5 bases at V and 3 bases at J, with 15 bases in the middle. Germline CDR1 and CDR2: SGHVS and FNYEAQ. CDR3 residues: CASSPVGGSTDTQYF. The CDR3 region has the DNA TGTGCCAGCAGCCCCGTTGGGGGGTCGACAGATACGCAGTATTTT. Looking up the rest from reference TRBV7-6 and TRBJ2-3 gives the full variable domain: GAGVSQSPRYKVTKRGQDVALRCDPISGHVSLYWYRQALGQGPEFLTYFNYEAQQDKSGLPNDRFSAERPEGSISTLTIQRTEQRDSAMYRCASSPVGGSTDTQYFGPGTRLTVL.

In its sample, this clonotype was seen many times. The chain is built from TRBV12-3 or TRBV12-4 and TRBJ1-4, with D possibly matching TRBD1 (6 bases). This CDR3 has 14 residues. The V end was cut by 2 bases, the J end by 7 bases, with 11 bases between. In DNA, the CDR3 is TGTGCCAGCAGTTTAACAGGGAACGGTGAAAAACTGTTTTTT. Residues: CASSLTGNGEKLFF.

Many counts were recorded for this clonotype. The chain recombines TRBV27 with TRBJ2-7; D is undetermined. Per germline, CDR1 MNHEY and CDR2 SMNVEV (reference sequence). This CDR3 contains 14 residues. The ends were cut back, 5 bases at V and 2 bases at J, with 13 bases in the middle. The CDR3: CASSTRRFTYEQYF. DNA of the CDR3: TGTGCCAGCAGTACTCGGCGGTTCACCTACGAGCAGTACTTC.

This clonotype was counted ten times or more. The CDR3 DNA is TGTGCCAGCAGCCAAGATAGGATTCGGCGCCCCCAAGAGACCCAGTACTTC. Translating it yields CASSQDRIRRPQETQYF. The gene calls are TRBV14 and TRBJ2-5, with no clear D. The CDR3 has 17 residues. CDR1 is SGHDN and CDR2 is FVKESK in the germline V gene. V was clipped by 0 bases and J by 1 base, with 15 bases between them.

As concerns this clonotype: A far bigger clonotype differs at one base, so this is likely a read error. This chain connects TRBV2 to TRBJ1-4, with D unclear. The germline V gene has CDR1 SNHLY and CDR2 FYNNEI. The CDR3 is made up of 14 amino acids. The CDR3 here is CASSVSGSDDTRYF. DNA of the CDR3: TGTGCCAGCAGCGTTAGCGGGAGCGACGATACGCGGTATTTT.

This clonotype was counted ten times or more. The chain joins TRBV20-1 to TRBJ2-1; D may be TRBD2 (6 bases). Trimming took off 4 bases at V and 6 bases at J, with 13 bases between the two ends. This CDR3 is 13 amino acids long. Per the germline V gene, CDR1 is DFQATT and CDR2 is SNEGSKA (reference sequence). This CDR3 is CSATGGRGNEQFF. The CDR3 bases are TGCAGTGCTACCGGAGGGCGGGGCAATGAGCAGTTCTTC.

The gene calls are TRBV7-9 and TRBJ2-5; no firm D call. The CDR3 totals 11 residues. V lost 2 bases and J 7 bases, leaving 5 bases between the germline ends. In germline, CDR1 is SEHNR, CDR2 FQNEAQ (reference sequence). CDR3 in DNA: TGTGCCAGCAGCTTATCAGGGACCCAGTACTTC. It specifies CASSLSGTQYF.

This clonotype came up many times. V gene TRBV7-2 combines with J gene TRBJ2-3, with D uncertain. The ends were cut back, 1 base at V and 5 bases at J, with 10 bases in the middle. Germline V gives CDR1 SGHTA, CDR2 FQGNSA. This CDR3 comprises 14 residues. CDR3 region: CASSLGHRQDTQYF. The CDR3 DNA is TGTGCCAGCAGCTTAGGACACCGCCAAGATACGCAGTATTTT. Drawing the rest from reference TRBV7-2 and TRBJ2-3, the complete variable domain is GAGVSQSPSNKVTEKGKDVELRCDPISGHTALYWYRQSLGQGLEFLIYFQGNSAPDKSGLPSDRFSAERTGGSVSTLTIQRTQQEDSAVYLCASSLGHRQDTQYFGPGTRLTVL.

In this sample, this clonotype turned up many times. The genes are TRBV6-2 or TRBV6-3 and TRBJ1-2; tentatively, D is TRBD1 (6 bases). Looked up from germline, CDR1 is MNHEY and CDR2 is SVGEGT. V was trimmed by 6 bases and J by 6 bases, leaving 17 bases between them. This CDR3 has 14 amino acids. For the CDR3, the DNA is TGTGCCAGCAGCTACCCCCACAGGGCTCATGGCTACACCTTC. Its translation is CASSYPHRAHGYTF.

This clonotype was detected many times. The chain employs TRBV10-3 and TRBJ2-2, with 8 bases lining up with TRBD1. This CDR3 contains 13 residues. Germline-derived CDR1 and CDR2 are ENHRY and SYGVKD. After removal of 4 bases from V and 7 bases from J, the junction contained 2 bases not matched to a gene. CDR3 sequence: CAISGTGNGELFF. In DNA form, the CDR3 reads TGTGCCATCAGTGGGACAGGGAACGGGGAGCTGTTTTTT.

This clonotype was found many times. CDR3 coding DNA: TGTGCCTGGAGAACAGGGGCGGATCAGCCCCAGCATTTT. This translates into CAWRTGADQPQHF. The chain employs TRBV30 and TRBJ1-5, with TRBD1 matching over 7 bases. The CDR3 runs to 13 residues. CDR1 GTSNPN and CDR2 SVGIG come from the germline V gene (reference sequence). V trimming: 3 bases; J trimming: 5 bases; junction bases outside the gene matches: 4.